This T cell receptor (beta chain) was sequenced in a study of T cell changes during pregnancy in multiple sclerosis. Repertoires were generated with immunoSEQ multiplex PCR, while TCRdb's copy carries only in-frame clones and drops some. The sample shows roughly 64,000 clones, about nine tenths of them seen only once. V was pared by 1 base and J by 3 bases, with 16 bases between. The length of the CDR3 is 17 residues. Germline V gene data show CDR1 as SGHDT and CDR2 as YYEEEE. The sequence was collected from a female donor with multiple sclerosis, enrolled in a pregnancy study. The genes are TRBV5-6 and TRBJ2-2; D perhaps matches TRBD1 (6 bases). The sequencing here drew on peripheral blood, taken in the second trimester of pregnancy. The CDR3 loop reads CASSLIGSGVDTGELFF. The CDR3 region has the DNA TGTGCCAGCAGCTTGATTGGTTCAGGGGTAGACACCGGGGAGCTGTTTTTT.